This T cell receptor beta chain comes out of a study of CD4 and CD8 cells across lung adenocarcinoma regions. Samples came from patients with localized non-small cell lung adenocarcinoma. TCRdb redid the calling of the PCR reads with MiXCR, one entry per CDR3 protein. There are around 19,000 distinct CDR3 sequences in the sample; less than 65% occur only once, and around a quarter lies in the top ten. This clonotype was seen at least ten times. V shed 5 bases and J 4 bases; nucleotides not matched to a gene: 2. This CDR3 has 13 residues. The chain has TRBV12-3 or TRBV12-4 and TRBJ2-1; 7 positions match TRBD2. The sequenced sample was CD8+ T cells from the center of a lung tumor. This sequence originates from a female donor with lung adenocarcinoma. The CD4 and CD8 labels of this study may be unreliable. In DNA, the CDR3 is TGTGCCAGCAGTCGGACTAGTTACAATGAGCAGTTCTTC. Protein product: CASSRTSYNEQFF.